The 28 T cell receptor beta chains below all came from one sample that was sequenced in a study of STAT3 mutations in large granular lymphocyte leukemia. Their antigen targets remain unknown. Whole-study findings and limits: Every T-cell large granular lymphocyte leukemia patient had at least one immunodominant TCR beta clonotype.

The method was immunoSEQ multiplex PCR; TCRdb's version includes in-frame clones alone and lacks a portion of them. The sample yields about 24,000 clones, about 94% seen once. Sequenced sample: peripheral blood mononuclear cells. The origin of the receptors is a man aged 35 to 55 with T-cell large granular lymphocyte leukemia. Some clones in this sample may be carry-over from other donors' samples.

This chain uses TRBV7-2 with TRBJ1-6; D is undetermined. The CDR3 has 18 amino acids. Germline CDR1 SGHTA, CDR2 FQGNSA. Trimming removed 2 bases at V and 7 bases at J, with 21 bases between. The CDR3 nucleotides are TGTGCCAGCAGCTTAAGGGAAGTTCCGGGAGCCTCAAATTCACCCCTCCACTTT. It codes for CASSLREVPGASNSPLHF.

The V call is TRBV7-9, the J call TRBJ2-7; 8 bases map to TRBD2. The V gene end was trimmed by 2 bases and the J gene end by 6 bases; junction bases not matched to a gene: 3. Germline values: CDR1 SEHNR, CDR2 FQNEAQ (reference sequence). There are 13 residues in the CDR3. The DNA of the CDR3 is TGTGCCAGCAGCTTAAACGGACTAGCCGAGCAGTACTTC. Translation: CASSLNGLAEQYF.

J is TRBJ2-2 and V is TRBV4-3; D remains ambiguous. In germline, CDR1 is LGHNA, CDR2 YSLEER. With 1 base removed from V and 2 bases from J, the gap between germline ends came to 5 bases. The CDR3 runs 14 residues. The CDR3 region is CASSQGYNTGELFF. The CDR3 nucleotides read TGCGCCAGCAGCCAAGGTTACAACACCGGGGAGCTGTTTTTT.

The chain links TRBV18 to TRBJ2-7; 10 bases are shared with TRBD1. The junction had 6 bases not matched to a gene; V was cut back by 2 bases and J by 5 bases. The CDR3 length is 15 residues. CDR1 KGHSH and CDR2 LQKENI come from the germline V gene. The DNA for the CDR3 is TGTGCCAGCTCACCAGGGACAGGGGAAGGTCACGAGCAGTACTTC. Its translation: CASSPGTGEGHEQYF. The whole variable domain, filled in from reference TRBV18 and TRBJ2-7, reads NAGVMQNPRHLVRRRGQEARLRCSPMKGHSHVYWYRQLPEEGLKFMVYLQKENIIDESGMPKERFSAEFPKEGPSILRIQQVVRGDSAAYFCASSPGTGEGHEQYFGPGTRLTVT.

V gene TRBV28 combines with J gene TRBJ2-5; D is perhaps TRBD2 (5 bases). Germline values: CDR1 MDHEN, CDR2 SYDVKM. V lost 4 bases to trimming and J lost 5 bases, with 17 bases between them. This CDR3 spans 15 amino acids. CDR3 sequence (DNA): TGTGCCAGCAGTTCAGCGGATCCCCTTGGGGAGACCCAGTACTTC. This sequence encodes CASSSADPLGETQYF. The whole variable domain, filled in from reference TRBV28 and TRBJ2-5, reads DVKVTQSSRYLVKRTGEKVFLECVQDMDHENMFWYRQDPGLGLRLIYFSYDVKMKEKGDIPEGYSVSREKKERFSLILESASTNQTSMYLCASSSADPLGETQYFGPGTRLLVL.

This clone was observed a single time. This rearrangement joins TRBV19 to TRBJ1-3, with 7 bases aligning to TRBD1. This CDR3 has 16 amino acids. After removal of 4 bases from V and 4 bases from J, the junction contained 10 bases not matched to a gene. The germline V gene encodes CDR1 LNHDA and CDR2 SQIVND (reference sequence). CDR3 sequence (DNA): TGTGCCAGTAGTACACATGGACAGGTCGCAGGAAACACCATATATTTT. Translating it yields CASSTHGQVAGNTIYF.

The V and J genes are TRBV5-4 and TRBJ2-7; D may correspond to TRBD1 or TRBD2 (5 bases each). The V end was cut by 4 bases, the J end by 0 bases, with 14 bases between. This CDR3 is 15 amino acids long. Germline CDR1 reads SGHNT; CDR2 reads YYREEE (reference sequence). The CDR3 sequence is CASSGVGVSSYEQYF. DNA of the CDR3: TGTGCCAGCAGCGGGGTGGGGGTAAGCTCCTACGAGCAGTACTTC.

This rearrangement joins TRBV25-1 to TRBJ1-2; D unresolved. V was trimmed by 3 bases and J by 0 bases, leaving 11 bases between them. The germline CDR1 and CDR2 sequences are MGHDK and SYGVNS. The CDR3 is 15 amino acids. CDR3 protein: CASSDTGGSNYGYTF. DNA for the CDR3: TGTGCCAGCAGTGATACTGGAGGGTCTAACTATGGCTACACCTTC.

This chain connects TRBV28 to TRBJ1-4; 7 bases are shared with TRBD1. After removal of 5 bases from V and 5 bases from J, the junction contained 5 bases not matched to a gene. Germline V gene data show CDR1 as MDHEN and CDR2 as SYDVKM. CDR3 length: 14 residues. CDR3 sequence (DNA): TGTGCCAGCAGTCCGGGACAGCCAAATGAAAAACTGTTTTTT. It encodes CASSPGQPNEKLFF.

This chain's CDR3 is CASSRGQITDTQYF. CDR3 nucleotide sequence: TGTGCCAGTAGTAGGGGACAGATCACAGATACGCAGTATTTT. The chain recombines TRBV19 with TRBJ2-3; TRBD1 agrees at 7 bases. CDR3 length: 14 residues. J gave up 2 bases and V 4 bases, and 3 bases lay outside the gene matches. Looked up from germline, CDR1 is LNHDA and CDR2 is SQIVND (reference sequence).

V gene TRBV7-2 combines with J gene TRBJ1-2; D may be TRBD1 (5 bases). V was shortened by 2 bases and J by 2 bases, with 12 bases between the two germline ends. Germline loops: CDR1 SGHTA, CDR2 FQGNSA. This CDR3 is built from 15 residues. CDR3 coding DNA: TGTGCCAGCAGCTTACAGGGTTTGGTCAACTATGGCTACACCTTC. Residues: CASSLQGLVNYGYTF.

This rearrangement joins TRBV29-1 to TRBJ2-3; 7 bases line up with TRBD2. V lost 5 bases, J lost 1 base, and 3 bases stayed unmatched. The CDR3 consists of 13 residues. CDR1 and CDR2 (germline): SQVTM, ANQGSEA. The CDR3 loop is CSVRLAGTDTQYF. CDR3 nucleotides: TGCAGCGTTCGTCTAGCGGGCACAGATACGCAGTATTTT.

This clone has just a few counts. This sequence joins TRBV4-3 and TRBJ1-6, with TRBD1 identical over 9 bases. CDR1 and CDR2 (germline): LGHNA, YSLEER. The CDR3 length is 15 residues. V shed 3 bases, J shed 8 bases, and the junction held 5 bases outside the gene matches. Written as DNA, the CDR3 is TGCGCCAGCAGCCAGGGGACAGGGATGGATTCACCCCTCCACTTT. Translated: CASSQGTGMDSPLHF.

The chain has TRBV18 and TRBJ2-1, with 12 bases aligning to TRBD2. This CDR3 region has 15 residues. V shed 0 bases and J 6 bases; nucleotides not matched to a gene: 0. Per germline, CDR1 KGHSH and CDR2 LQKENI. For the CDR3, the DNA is TGTGCCAGCTCACCACCGGGACTAGCGGGCAATGAGCAGTTCTTC. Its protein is CASSPPGLAGNEQFF.

The CDR3 bases are TGTGCCAGCACTCGGGGCGCCTATGGCTACACCTTC. This sequence encodes CASTRGAYGYTF. This rearrangement joins TRBV28 to TRBJ1-2; possible D gene TRBD1, 5 bases. Germline CDR1 MDHEN, CDR2 SYDVKM. V lost 7 bases to trimming and J lost 4 bases, with 10 bases between them. The CDR3 is made up of 12 amino acids.

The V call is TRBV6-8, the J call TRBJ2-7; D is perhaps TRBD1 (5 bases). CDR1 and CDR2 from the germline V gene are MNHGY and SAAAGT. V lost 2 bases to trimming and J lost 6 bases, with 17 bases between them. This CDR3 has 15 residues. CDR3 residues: CASSYKVAGSGEQYF. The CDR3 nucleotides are TGTGCCAGCAGTTACAAAGTAGCAGGGTCAGGCGAGCAGTACTTC.

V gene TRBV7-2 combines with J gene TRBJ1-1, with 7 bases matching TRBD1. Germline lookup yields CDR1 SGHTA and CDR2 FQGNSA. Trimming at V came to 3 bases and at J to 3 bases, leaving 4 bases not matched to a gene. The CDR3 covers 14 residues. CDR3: CASSFQTGDTEAFF. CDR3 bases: TGTGCCAGCAGCTTCCAAACAGGGGACACTGAAGCTTTCTTT.

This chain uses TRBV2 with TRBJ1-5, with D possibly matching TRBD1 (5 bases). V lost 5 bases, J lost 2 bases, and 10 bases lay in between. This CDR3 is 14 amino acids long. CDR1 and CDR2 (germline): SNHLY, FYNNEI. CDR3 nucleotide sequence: TGTGCCAGCAGTCAGCTGGGGGGCAATCAGCCCCAGCATTTT. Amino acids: CASSQLGGNQPQHF. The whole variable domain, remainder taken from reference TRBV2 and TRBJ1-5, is EPEVTQTPSHQVTQMGQEVILRCVPISNHLYFYWYRQILGQKVEFLVSFYNNEISEKSEIFDDQFSVERPDGSNFTLKIRSTKLEDSAMYFCASSQLGGNQPQHFGDGTRLSIL.

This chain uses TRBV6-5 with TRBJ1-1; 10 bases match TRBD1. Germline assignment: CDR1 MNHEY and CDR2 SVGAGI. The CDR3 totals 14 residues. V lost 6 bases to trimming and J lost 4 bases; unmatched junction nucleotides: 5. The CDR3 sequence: CASSRQGAVTEAFF. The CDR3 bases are TGTGCCAGCAGCCGACAGGGGGCAGTCACTGAAGCTTTCTTT.

The CDR3: CAITPRVGTDTQYF. Written as DNA, the CDR3 is TGTGCCATCACCCCCAGGGTGGGCACAGATACGCAGTATTTT. The chain recombines TRBV10-3 with TRBJ2-3, with D maybe TRBD1 (5 bases). CDR3 length equals 14 residues. The V end lost 7 bases, the J end lost 1 base, and 12 bases lay between the germline ends. Per germline, CDR1 ENHRY and CDR2 SYGVKD.

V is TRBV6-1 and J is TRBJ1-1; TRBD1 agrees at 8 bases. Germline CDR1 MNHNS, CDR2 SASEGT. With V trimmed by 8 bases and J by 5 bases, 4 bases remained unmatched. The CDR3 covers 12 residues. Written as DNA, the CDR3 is TGTGCCAGCTGGGACAGGATAACTGAAGCTTTCTTT. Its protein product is CASWDRITEAFF.

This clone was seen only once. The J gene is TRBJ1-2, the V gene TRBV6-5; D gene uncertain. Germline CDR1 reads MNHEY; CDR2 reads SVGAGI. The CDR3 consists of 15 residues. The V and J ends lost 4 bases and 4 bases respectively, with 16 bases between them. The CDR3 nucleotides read TGTGCCAGCAGTTCCCGACCCGAACGTGGCTATGGCTACACCTTC. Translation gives CASSSRPERGYGYTF.

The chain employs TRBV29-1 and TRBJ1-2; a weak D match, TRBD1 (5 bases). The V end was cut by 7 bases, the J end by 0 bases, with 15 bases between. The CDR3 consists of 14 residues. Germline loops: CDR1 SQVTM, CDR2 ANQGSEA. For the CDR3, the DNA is TGCAGCGCTGAGGATCAGGGAGCTAACTATGGCTACACCTTC. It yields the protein CSAEDQGANYGYTF.

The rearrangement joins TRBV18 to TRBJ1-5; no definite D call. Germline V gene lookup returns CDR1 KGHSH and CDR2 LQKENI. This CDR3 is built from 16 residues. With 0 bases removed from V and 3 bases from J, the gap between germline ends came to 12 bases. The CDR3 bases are TGTGCCAGCTCACCACCGCTAGTCTTAAACAATCAGCCCCAGCATTTT. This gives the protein CASSPPLVLNNQPQHF.

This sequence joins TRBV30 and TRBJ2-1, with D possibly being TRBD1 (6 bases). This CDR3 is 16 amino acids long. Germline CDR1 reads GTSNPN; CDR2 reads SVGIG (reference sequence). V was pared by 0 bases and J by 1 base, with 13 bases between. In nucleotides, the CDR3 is TGTGCCTGGAGTGTACCCCACAGGGATTCCTACAATGAGCAGTTCTTC. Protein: CAWSVPHRDSYNEQFF. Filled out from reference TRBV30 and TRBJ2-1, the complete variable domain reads SQTIHQWPATLVQPVGSPLSLECTVEGTSNPNLYWYRQAAGRGLQLLFYSVGIGQISSEVPQNLSASRPQDRQFILSSKKLLLSDSGFYLCAWSVPHRDSYNEQFFGPGTRLTVL.

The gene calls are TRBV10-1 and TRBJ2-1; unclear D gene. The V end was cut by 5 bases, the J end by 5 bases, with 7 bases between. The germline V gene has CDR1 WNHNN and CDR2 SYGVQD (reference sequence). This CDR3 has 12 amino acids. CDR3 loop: CASSSLNNEQFF. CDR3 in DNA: TGCGCCAGCAGTTCCTTGAACAATGAGCAGTTCTTC.

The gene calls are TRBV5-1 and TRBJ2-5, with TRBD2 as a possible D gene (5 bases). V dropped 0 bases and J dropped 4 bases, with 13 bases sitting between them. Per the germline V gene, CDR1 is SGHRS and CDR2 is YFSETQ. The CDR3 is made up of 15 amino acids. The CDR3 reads CASSLARRAGETQYF. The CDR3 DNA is TGCGCCAGCAGCTTGGCCCGACGGGCGGGAGAGACCCAGTACTTC.

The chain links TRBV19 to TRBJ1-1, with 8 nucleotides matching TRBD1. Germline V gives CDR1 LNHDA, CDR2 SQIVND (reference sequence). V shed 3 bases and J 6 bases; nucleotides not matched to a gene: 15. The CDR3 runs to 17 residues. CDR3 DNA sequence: TGTGCCAGTAGTATTGGAGGGACAGGCGTGCAGAAGGCTGAAGCTTTCTTT. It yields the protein CASSIGGTGVQKAEAFF.